This record covers a single TCR beta chain. This sample was included in a study of T cell repertoires in cytomegalovirus infection. MiXCR, run by TCRdb on the reads, gives a single entry per CDR3 protein. The table shows about 490,000 distinct CDR3 sequences, with roughly 29% occurring only once. CDR3 length equals 16 residues. V was clipped by 3 bases and J by 0 bases; unmatched bases: 6. Germline V gene lookup returns CDR1 SGHRS and CDR2 YFSETQ. The clonotype was recovered from a human donor in good health (CMV status not recorded). Some clones in this sample may be carry-over from other donors' samples. The chain links TRBV5-1 to TRBJ1-1; 9 nucleotides align to TRBD1. The sample consisted of PBMCs. For the CDR3, the DNA is TGCGCCAGCAGCTCCATTGGACAGGGGATGAACACTGAAGCTTTCTTT. Translated, it gives CASSSIGQGMNTEAFF.